What follows are 5 T cell receptor beta chains derived from one specimen sequenced in a study of T cell changes during pregnancy in multiple sclerosis. Libraries were prepared by immunoSEQ multiplex PCR; TCRdb keeps only in-frame clonotypes and omits some of them. The sample shows about 36,000 clones, around 92% of them seen only once. This specimen consisted of CD4+ T cells from peripheral blood mononuclear cells, obtained in the third trimester of pregnancy. These TCRs come from a female donor in good health, enrolled as a control in a pregnancy study.

This chain links TRBV9 with TRBJ2-1; TRBD2 agrees at 8 bases. J was trimmed by 9 bases and V by 0 bases; bases with no gene match: 8. The CDR3 sequence is 15 residues long. The germline gives CDR1 SGDLS, CDR2 YYNGEE. CDR3 nucleotides: TGTGCCAGCAGCGTAGCGGGGGGGGCATGGTTTGAGCAGTTCTTC. It is translated as CASSVAGGAWFEQFF.

The chain recombines TRBV9 with TRBJ1-5; a weak D match, TRBD1 (5 bases). The V end was cut by 0 bases, the J end by 0 bases, with 10 bases between. From germline, CDR1 is SGDLS and CDR2 YYNGEE. The CDR3 runs 16 residues. The CDR3 is CASSVGDSGSNQPQHF. The CDR3 DNA sequence: TGTGCCAGCAGCGTAGGTGACAGTGGTAGCAATCAGCCCCAGCATTTT.

CDR3 loop: CASSQGQLHSPLHF. The CDR3 region has the DNA TGTGCCAGCAGCCAGGGACAGCTCCACTCACCCCTCCACTTT. V is TRBV7-2 and J is TRBJ1-6, with 7 bases identical to TRBD1. Germline-derived CDR1 and CDR2 are SGHTA and FQGNSA. V shed 5 bases and J 10 bases; nucleotides not matched to a gene: 8. The CDR3 is 14 residues long.

This chain connects TRBV12-5 to TRBJ2-1, with 9 bases that match TRBD1. J lost 8 bases, V lost 4 bases, and 18 bases had no gene match. The CDR3 loop spans 18 amino acids. Germline CDR1 is LGHNT and CDR2 is FRNRAP. CDR3 amino acids: CASGSGTGMGEFFHEQFF. Here the CDR3 DNA reads TGTGCTAGTGGTTCCGGGACAGGGATGGGGGAGTTTTTTCATGAGCAGTTCTTC.

This chain uses TRBV7-3 with TRBJ2-1; perhaps TRBD2 as D (5 bases). V was clipped by 3 bases and J by 3 bases, with 12 bases between them. This CDR3 comprises 15 residues. CDR1 and CDR2 (germline): SGHTA, FQGTGA. In DNA, the CDR3 is TGTGCCAGCAGCTTTCGTCCGGGGTTCTACAATGAGCAGTTCTTC. This sequence encodes CASSFRPGFYNEQFF.